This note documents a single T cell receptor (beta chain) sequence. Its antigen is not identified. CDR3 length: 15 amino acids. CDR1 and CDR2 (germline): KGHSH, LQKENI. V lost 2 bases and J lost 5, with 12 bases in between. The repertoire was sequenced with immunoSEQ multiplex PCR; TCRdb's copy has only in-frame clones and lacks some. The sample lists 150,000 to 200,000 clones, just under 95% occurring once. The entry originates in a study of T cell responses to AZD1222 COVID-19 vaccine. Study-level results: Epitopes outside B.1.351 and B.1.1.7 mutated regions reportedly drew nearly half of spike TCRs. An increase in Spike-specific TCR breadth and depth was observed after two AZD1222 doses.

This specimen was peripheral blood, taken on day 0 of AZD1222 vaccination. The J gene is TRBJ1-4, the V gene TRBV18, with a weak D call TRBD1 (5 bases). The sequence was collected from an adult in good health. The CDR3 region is CASSPGTGLNEKLFF. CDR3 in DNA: TGTGCCAGCTCACCAGGTACAGGTCTAAATGAAAAACTGTTTTTT.